The entry below gives a single TCR beta chain sequence along with its context. Its target antigen remains unknown. Base qualities are not provided; no much larger clone lies one nucleotide away. The immunoSEQ hsTCRB v3.0 assay was used at survey level resolution to sequence the TRB variable region. TRB sequencing targeted a depth of 40,000-50,000 T-cell genomes per sample. TRB libraries were pooled and sequenced on an Illumina MiSeq using a v3 150-cycle kit. Concerning the study's data processing: Repertoire analysis ran in R within a reproducible Nextflow workflow covering QC, data transformation and analysis. LymphoSeq2, an R package for exploring AIRR-Seq data, was used to implement custom analyses. A few samples yielding fewer than 5000 total TRB sequences were excluded, leaving more than 150 analyzed HIV repertoires. Of the approximately 190 retained HIV repertoires, 55 to 60 were collected before and 120 to 130 after ART initiation. Repertoires were downsampled to 5000 TRB nucleotide sequences, and summary statistics were averaged over 100 downsampling iterations. TRB sequences were retained for analysis only if CDR3 regions of at least seven amino acids were present. Diversity was assessed using a clonality score derived from Shannon entropy and using the Gini coefficient. In the repertoire networks, any two of the top 5000 CDR3 amino acid sequences were linked whenever the two sequences differed by an edit distance of one. For TRB CDR3 amino acid sequences, antigen specificity groups and MHC restriction were predicted with GLIPH2. CDR3 amino acid sequences were matched against VDJdb and McPAS-TCR to flag known CMV, EBV, HIV or tissue antigen associations. Pre-ART, post-ART and control groups were compared with Wilcoxon signed-rank tests and Holm-Bonferroni correction. The table was pulled from immuneACCESS by TCRdb, which kept in-frame rearrangements only. Such tables lose some clones; where checked, under half of the loss comes from unresolved V genes, and the rest has no known cause. The V and J calls and the clone size are those of that table, but D and trimming were determined from the DNA. Here the sample has more than 35,000 clones; around 80% occur a single time. The top ten clonotypes cover roughly 5% of the sample.

Participants were included only if at least one PBMC sample before ART initiation and at least two post-ART samples were available. Treatment was received in the United States of America by all participants with HIV. Cryopreserved samples of roughly 0.95-10 million PBMC were thawed and washed before DNA extraction. At the time of the earliest PBMC sample, participants with HIV were aged between roughly 20 and 55 years. PBMC samples were contributed by each participant from 1-4 timepoints before ART initiation and 2-8 timepoints after ART initiation, with a median of 7 samples. For every participant, serial HIV viral load, CD4+ T-cell count, ART history and demographic data were obtained. Using a Qiagen kit on a QIAcube, genomic DNA was extracted from unsorted PBMC, with samples processed in batches of 12. The data originate from a study of long-term antiretroviral therapy in people with HIV (dated by TCRdb to the early 2020s). Regarding the complete study: The earliest samples were collected roughly a decade before the 2015 WHO recommendation for immediate ART, at a time when ART was usually postponed until CD4 counts fell. About 35% of the 30 participants with HIV were female. A retrospective serial study tested whether changes in peripheral blood TRB repertoire composition and diversity were associated with ART initiation and durable HIV suppression. No cross-contamination during QIAcube processing turned up in test extractions that ran a monoclonal T-cell line alongside approximately 35 polyclonal samples. A total of 192 cryopreserved PBMC samples were contributed to the cohort by 30 adults with confirmed HIV infection, with samples collected serially over a mean of approximately six years (range 1-12).

V is cut by 6 bases and J by 7 bases, and the space between the germline ends is 18 bases. CDR3 length: 13 amino acids, cysteine to phenylalanine. Only CDR3 DNA is held: 39 bases, read in frame from base 1. Via the germline V gene, CDR1 is SQVTM and CDR2 ANQGSEA. Here is what the overall study found, with its caveats: ART initiation was associated with a significant increase in TRB diversity, but diversity stayed significantly below transplant donor controls even after long-term ART. Inferences about post-ART repertoire changes were limited because no data were available on ART adherence, viral resistance or therapy changes. The samples span the years 2004 to 2017, and the ART regimens used may be less effective than current regimens. Since PBMC availability was limited, sequencing covered only the TCR beta chain, with no alpha chain pairing. At every time point, the repertoire was dominated by expanded TRB clones first identified before ART initiation, although this dominance fluctuated and, in many PLHIV, declined after ART. Compared with controls, HIV repertoires had narrower CDR3 length ranges, and the network structure pointed to an antigen-experienced repertoire that shifted only slightly toward naive after ART. Unsorted PBMC were profiled instead of sorted CD4+ and CD8+ T cells because pre-ART samples had limited cell numbers.

Sequencing was performed on unsorted PBMCs, taken 1.5 years after starting antiretroviral therapy. The sequence derives from a man aged 18 to 29 with HIV. This sequence uses TRBV29-1 and TRBJ1-2; the D region possibly corresponds to TRBD1 (6 bases align). CDR3 sequence: CSVTGRGNVGYTF. The bases are TGCAGCGTCACGGGAAGGGGGAATGTTGGCTACACCTTC.